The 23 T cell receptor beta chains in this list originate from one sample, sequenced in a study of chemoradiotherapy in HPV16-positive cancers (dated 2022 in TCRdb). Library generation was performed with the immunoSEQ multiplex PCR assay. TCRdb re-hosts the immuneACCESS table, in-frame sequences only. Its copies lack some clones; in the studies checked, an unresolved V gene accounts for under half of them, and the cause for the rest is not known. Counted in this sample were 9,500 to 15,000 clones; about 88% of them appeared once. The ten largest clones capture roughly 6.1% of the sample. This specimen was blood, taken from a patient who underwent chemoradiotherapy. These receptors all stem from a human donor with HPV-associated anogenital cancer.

The CDR3 coding sequence is TGTGCCAGCAGCTCAACCGGGACAGGCCAAGAGACCCAGTACTTC. Protein sequence: CASSSTGTGQETQYF. J is TRBJ2-5 and V is TRBV7-2; TRBD1 matches 8 bases. The V segment lost 4 bases and the J segment 1 base; nucleotides outside the gene matches: 5. Germline CDR1 reads SGHTA; CDR2 reads FQGNSA. This CDR3 has 15 residues.

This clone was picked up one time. The CDR3 DNA sequence: TGTGCCAGCAGCTTAGGGCAAATAAGCTCTGGAAACACCATATATTTT. It yields the protein CASSLGQISSGNTIYF. The rearrangement joins TRBV7-2 to TRBJ1-3, with D hard to call. Per the germline V gene, CDR1 is SGHTA and CDR2 is FQGNSA. Trimming took off 1 base at V and 0 bases at J, with 10 bases between the two ends. The CDR3 length is 16 residues.

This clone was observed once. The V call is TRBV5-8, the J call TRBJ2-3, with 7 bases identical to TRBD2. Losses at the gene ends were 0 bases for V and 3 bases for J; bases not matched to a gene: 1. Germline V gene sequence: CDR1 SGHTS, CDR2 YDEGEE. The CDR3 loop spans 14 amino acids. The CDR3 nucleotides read TGTGCCAGCAGCTTGGTGCGGGGGACAGATACGCAGTATTTT. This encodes CASSLVRGTDTQYF.

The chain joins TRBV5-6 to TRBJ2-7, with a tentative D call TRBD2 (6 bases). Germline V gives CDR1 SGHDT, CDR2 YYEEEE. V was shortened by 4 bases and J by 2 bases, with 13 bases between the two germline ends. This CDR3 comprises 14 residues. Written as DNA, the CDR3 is TGTGCCAGCAGCCCGGGGGACTCGACCTACGAGCAGTACTTC. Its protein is CASSPGDSTYEQYF.

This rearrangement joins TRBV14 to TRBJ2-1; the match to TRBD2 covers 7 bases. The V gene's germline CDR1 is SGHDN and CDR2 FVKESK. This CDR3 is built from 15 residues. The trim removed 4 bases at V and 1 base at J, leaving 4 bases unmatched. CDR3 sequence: CASSRLGGSYNEQFF. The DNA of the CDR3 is TGTGCCAGCAGCCGGTTGGGGGGGTCCTACAATGAGCAGTTCTTC.

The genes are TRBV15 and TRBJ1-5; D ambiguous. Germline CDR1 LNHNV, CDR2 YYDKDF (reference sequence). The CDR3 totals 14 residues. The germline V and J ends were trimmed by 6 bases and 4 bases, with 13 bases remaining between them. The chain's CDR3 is CATSKVQTNQPQHF. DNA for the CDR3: TGTGCCACCAGTAAGGTACAGACAAATCAGCCCCAGCATTTT.

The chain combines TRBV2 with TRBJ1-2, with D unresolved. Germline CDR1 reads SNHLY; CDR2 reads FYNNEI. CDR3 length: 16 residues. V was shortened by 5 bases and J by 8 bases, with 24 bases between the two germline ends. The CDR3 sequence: CASSPAYGPTLGGYTF. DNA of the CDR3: TGTGCCAGCAGTCCCGCCTACGGGCCGACTCTCGGGGGCTACACCTTC.

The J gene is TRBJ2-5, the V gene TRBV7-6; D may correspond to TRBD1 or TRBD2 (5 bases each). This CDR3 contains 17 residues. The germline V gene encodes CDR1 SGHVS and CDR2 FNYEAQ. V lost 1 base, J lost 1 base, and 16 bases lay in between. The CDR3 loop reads CASSLGGTPKSQETQYF. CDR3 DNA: TGTGCCAGCAGCTTAGGAGGGACCCCAAAATCCCAAGAGACCCAGTACTTC.

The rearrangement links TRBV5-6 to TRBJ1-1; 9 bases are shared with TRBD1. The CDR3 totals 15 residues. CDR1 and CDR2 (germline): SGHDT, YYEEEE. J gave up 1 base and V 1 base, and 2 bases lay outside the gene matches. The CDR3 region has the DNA TGTGCCAGCAGCTTGTGGGGACAGGGGAACACTGAAGCTTTCTTT. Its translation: CASSLWGQGNTEAFF.

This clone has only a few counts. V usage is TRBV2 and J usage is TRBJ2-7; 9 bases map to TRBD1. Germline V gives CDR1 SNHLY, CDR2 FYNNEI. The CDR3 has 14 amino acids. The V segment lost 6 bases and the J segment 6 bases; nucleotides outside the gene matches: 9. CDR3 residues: CASRSGQGNSEQYF. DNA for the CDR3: TGTGCCAGCAGGTCGGGACAGGGCAACTCCGAGCAGTACTTC.

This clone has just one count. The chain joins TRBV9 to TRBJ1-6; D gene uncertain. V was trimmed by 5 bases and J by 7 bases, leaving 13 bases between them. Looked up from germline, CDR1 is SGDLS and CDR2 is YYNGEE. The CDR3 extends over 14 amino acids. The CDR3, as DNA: TGTGCCAGCAGTAGAGTAGAGGGAAATTCACCCCTCCACTTT. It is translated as CASSRVEGNSPLHF.

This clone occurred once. CDR3 nucleotide sequence: TGTGCCACCAATAGCGGGGGCCCTCAAGAGACCCAGTACTTC. It is translated as CATNSGGPQETQYF. The V call is TRBV27, the J call TRBJ2-5; 9 nucleotides agree with TRBD2. The CDR3 has 14 amino acids. CDR1 and CDR2 (germline): MNHEY, SMNVEV (reference sequence). V lost 10 bases and J lost 2; bases outside the gene matches: 8.

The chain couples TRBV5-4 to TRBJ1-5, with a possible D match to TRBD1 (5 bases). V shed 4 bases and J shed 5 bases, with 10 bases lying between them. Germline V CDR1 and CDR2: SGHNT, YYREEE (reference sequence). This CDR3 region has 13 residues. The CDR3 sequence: CASSTDSYQPQHF. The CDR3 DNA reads TGTGCCAGCAGCACCGACAGTTATCAGCCCCAGCATTTT.

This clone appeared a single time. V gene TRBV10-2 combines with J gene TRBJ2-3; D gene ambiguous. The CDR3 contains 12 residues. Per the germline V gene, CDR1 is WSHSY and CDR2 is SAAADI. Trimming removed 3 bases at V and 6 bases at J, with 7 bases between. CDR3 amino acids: CASSDRPDTQYF. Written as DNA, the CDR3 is TGCGCCAGCAGTGATAGACCGGATACGCAGTATTTT.

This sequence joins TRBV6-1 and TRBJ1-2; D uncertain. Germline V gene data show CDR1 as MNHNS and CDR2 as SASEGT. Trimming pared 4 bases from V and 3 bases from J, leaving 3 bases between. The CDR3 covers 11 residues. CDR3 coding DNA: TGTGCCAGCAGTGTAGACTATGGCTACACCTTC. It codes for CASSVDYGYTF.

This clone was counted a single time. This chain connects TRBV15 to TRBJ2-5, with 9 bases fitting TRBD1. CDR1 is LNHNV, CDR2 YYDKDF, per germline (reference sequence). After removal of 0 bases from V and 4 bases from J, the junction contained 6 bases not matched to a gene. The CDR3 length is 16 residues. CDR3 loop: CATSREGGTGSETQYF. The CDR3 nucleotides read TGTGCCACCAGCAGAGAGGGTGGGACAGGGTCAGAGACCCAGTACTTC.

In nucleotides, the CDR3 is TGCGCCAGCAGCTTGAGTCCGAACGGGGATACGCAGTATTTT. Protein sequence: CASSLSPNGDTQYF. The V and J genes are TRBV5-1 and TRBJ2-3; D remains unclear. V lost 1 base and J 6 bases, leaving 12 bases between the germline ends. This CDR3 has 14 amino acids. Germline loops: CDR1 SGHRS, CDR2 YFSETQ.

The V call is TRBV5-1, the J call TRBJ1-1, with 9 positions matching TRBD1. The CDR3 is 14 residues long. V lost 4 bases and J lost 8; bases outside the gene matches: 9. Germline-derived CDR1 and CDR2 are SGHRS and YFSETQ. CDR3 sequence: CASSRDGQGREAFF. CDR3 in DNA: TGCGCCAGCAGCCGAGATGGACAGGGGAGGGAAGCTTTCTTT.

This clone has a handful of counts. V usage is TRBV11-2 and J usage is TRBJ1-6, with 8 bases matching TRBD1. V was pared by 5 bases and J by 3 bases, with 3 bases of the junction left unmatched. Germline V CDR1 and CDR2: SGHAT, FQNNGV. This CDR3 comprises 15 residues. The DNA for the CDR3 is TGTGCCAGCAGCGTGGGACAGGTCTATAATTCACCCCTCCACTTT. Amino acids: CASSVGQVYNSPLHF.

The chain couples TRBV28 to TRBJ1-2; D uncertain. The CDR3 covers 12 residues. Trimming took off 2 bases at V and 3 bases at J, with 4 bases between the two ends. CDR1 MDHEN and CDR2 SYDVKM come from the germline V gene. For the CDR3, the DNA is TGTGCCAGCAGTTTACGGGACTATGGCTACACCTTC. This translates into CASSLRDYGYTF.

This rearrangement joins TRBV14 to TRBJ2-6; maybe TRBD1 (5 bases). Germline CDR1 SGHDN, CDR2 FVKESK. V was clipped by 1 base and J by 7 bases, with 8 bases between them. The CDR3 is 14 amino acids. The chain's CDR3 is CASSQVRGANVLTF. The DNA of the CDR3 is TGTGCCAGCAGCCAAGTTAGGGGTGCCAACGTCCTGACTTTC.

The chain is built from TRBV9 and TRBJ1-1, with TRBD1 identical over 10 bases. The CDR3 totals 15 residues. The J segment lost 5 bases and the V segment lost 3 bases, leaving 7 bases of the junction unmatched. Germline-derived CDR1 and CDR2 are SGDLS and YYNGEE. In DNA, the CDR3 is TGTGCCAGCAGCGAGACAGGGGGCGGTTTGACTGAAGCTTTCTTT. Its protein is CASSETGGGLTEAFF.

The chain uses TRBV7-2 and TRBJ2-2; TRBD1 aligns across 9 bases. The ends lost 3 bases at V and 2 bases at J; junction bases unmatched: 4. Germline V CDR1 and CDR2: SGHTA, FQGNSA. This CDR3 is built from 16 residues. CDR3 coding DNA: TGTGCCAGCAGCTTGATGGGACAGGGCAACACCGGGGAGCTGTTTTTT. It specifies CASSLMGQGNTGELFF.